Listed below are T cell receptor beta chains from one sample, sequenced in a study of blood T cell repertoires in COVID-19. The method was immunoSEQ multiplex PCR; TCRdb's version includes in-frame clones alone and lacks a portion of them. The sample lists approximately 250,000 clones; over 75% were seen once. Specimen: PBMCs or T cells enriched from blood (not recorded which). The receptor source for this set is a woman aged 40-49 years who had been exposed to COVID-19. Both conserved end residues are part of each CDR3. Each record gives: V gene, clone size, D gene, J gene, CDR3 protein, CDR3 DNA. D genes are given only for firm matches. Some rows have no size entry. The others give once, few or many, or a class for an expanded clone.

>TRBV18|-|TRBD1|TRBJ1-3
CASSYPGQGGGNTIYF
TGTGCCAGCTCGTACCCCGGACAGGGCGGTGGAAACACCATATATTTT
>TRBV3-1/TRBV3-2|-|-|TRBJ1-3
CASSQDSFSGNTIYF
TGTGCCAGCAGCCAAGATAGCTTCTCTGGAAACACCATATATTTT
>TRBV19|-|TRBD1|TRBJ1-5
CASSNQGASNQPQHF
TGTGCCAGTAGTAATCAGGGGGCAAGCAATCAGCCCCAGCATTTT
>TRBV4-1|-|TRBD1|TRBJ1-1
CASSQRGLGNTEAFF
TGCGCCAGCAGCCAAAGGGGGCTGGGGAACACTGAAGCTTTCTTT
>TRBV2|-|-|TRBJ1-4
CASRRLQATNEKLFF
TGTGCCAGCAGGCGGCTACAGGCAACTAATGAAAAACTGTTTTTT
>TRBV5-4|-|-|TRBJ2-1
CASSLDGYNEQFF
TGTGCCAGCAGCTTGGACGGTTACAATGAGCAGTTCTTC
>TRBV5-1|once|TRBD2|TRBJ2-7
CASSGGSDILFHEQYF
TGCGCCAGTTCGGGGGGGTCCGACATCCTATTCCACGAGCAGTACTTC
>TRBV10-3|-|-|TRBJ1-1
CACRAGAGSTEAFF
TGTGCCTGCAGGGCGGGGGCAGGCTCCACTGAAGCTTTCTTT
>TRBV11-3|once|-|TRBJ2-1
CASSLDRGFIKSSYNEQFF
TGTGCCAGCAGCTTAGATCGAGGGTTCATCAAGAGCTCCTACAATGAGCAGTTCTTC
>TRBV5-1|-|TRBD1|TRBJ2-1
CASSLGQGPYNEQFF
TGCGCCAGCAGCTTGGGACAGGGACCCTACAATGAGCAGTTCTTC
>TRBV18|-|-|TRBJ2-1
CASSPSSGGLVAYQFF
TGTGCCAGCTCACCATCTTCGGGGGGCCTCGTCGCCTATCAGTTCTTC
>TRBV7-2|-|TRBD1|TRBJ1-2
CASSRPPRDRGSYGYTF
TGTGCCAGCAGCCGCCCCCCGCGGGACAGGGGCTCTTATGGCTACACCTTC
>TRBV5-6|-|-|TRBJ1-6
CASSPDRSSYNSPLHF
TGTGCCAGCAGCCCCGACAGGAGCTCCTATAATTCACCCCTCCACTTT
>TRBV9|-|TRBD1|TRBJ2-1
CASSGMTGGNNEQFF
TGTGCCAGCAGCGGAATGACAGGGGGGAACAATGAGCAGTTCTTC
>TRBV7-2|-|-|TRBJ2-3
CASSPTNTDTQYF
TGTGCCAGCAGCCCTACTAACACAGATACGCAGTATTTT
>TRBV5-4|-|TRBD1|TRBJ2-3
CASSLGTGGIRDTQYF
TGTGCCAGCAGCTTGGGGACAGGGGGTATTCGAGATACGCAGTATTTT
>TRBV5-8|-|-|TRBJ1-1
CASSPTEASAEAFF
TGTGCCAGCAGCCCCACGGAGGCCTCCGCTGAAGCTTTCTTT
>TRBV27|-|-|TRBJ1-1
CASSFRGPLNTEAFF
TGTGCCAGCAGTTTTAGGGGTCCTTTGAACACTGAAGCTTTCTTT
>TRBV9|-|TRBD2|TRBJ2-1
CASSVGRPAGLNNEQFF
TGTGCCAGCAGCGTAGGTCGGCCAGCGGGACTGAACAATGAGCAGTTCTTC
>TRBV19|few|TRBD1|TRBJ1-6
CASEDRWGSPLHF
TGTGCCAGCGAGGACAGGTGGGGGTCACCCCTCCACTTT
>TRBV7-2|-|-|TRBJ2-5
CASSLEFNSGGETQYF
TGTGCCAGCAGCTTAGAATTTAATTCAGGGGGGGAGACCCAGTACTTC
>TRBV4-2|once|TRBD2|TRBJ2-5
CASSQGKAGGEETQYF
TGTGCCAGCAGCCAAGGGAAAGCGGGGGGTGAGGAGACCCAGTACTTC
>TRBV7-2|-|-|TRBJ1-1
CASSPQGVGTEAFF
TGTGCCAGCAGCCCACAGGGCGTGGGCACTGAAGCTTTCTTT
>TRBV2|-|-|TRBJ2-7
CASSEVTSYF
TGTGCCAGCAGTGAAGTCACTTCTTACTTC
>TRBV27|-|TRBD1|TRBJ1-2
CASSLTGDKDYGYTF
TGTGCCAGCAGTTTAACAGGGGATAAGGACTATGGCTACACCTTC
>TRBV7-9|few|TRBD1|TRBJ1-3
CASSSLSGGSGNTIYF
TGTGCCAGCAGCTCCCTATCAGGGGGCTCTGGAAACACCATATATTTT
>TRBV14|-|TRBD1|TRBJ1-6
CASSQTGLNSPLHF
TGTGCCAGCAGCCAGACAGGGCTTAATTCACCCCTCCACTTT
>TRBV19|-|-|TRBJ1-2
CASSRAFLGYGYTF
TGTGCCAGTAGTAGAGCCTTTCTTGGCTATGGCTACACCTTC
>TRBV7-9|few|-|TRBJ2-5
CASSFQQLQETQYF
TGTGCCAGCAGCTTTCAACAGCTTCAAGAGACCCAGTACTTC
>TRBV6-2/TRBV6-3|-|-|TRBJ1-2
CASSLPRVPNYGYTF
TGTGCCAGCAGTCTTCCCAGGGTACCTAACTATGGCTACACCTTC
>TRBV19|-|TRBD1|TRBJ1-1
CASSIDRVGHKNTEAFF
TGTGCCAGTAGTATCGACAGGGTGGGACATAAGAACACTGAAGCTTTCTTT
>TRBV4-2|-|TRBD2|TRBJ2-7
CASSLQREGYEQYF
TGTGCCAGCAGCCTTCAGCGGGAGGGCTACGAGCAGTACTTC
>TRBV19|-|-|TRBJ1-1
CASSTQLNTEAFF
TGTGCCAGTAGTACCCAGTTGAACACTGAAGCTTTCTTT
>TRBV25-1|few|TRBD1|TRBJ1-2
CASSEQGGYGYTF
TGTGCCAGCAGTGAACAGGGGGGCTATGGCTACACCTTC
>TRBV24-1|-|TRBD2|TRBJ2-3
CATSDALAEDTDTQYF
TGTGCCACCAGTGACGCCCTAGCGGAAGACACAGATACGCAGTATTTT
>TRBV4-1|-|-|TRBJ1-2
CASSHPGHNGYTF
TGCGCCAGCAGCCATCCGGGACACAACGGCTACACCTTC
>TRBV6-5|-|-|TRBJ1-1
CASSLGLMNTEAFF
TGTGCCAGCAGTTTGGGACTGATGAACACTGAAGCTTTCTTT
>TRBV28|few|-|TRBJ2-1
CASSLGYGGPNEQFF
TGTGCCAGCAGTTTGGGATACGGGGGACCCAATGAGCAGTTCTTC
>TRBV3-1/TRBV3-2|once|-|TRBJ2-3
CASSLTGRTDTQYF
TGTGCCAGCAGCCTGACAGGACGCACAGATACGCAGTATTTT
>TRBV11-3|-|-|TRBJ1-1
CASTGAMNTEAFF
TGTGCCAGCACTGGGGCTATGAACACTGAAGCTTTCTTT
>TRBV7-9|-|TRBD1|TRBJ2-1
CASSSLDRDDEQFF
TGTGCCAGCAGCTCCCTTGACAGGGACGATGAGCAGTTCTTC
>TRBV19|-|-|TRBJ1-2
CASSSRGPPGYTF
TGTGCCAGTAGTAGCAGGGGACCGCCTGGCTACACCTTC
>TRBV6-4|-|TRBD1|TRBJ1-2
CASSPDRGRGGYTF
TGTGCCAGCAGTCCTGACAGGGGAAGGGGTGGCTACACCTTC
>TRBV7-3|-|TRBD2|TRBJ2-1
CASSARLAGEGNEQFF
TGTGCCAGCAGCGCCCGTCTAGCGGGAGAAGGGAATGAGCAGTTCTTC
>TRBV7-6|-|TRBD1|TRBJ2-5
CASSSQGNSETQYF
TGTGCCAGCAGCTCACAGGGGAATTCGGAGACCCAGTACTTC
>TRBV29-1|-|-|TRBJ2-2
CSAGQNTGELFF
TGCAGCGCCGGACAGAACACCGGGGAGCTGTTTTTT
>TRBV15|-|-|TRBJ1-5
CATSRDWANQPQHF
TGTGCCACCAGCAGAGACTGGGCAAATCAGCCCCAGCATTTT
>TRBV9|-|-|TRBJ1-1
CASSVGVMGEAFF
TGTGCCAGCAGCGTCGGGGTGATGGGTGAAGCTTTCTTT
>TRBV18|-|TRBD1|TRBJ2-7
CASSRDSYEQYF
TGTGCCAGCTCACGGGACAGCTACGAGCAGTACTTC
>TRBV7-6|-|TRBD2|TRBJ2-7
CASSPLAGGSYEQYF
TGTGCCAGCAGCCCGTTAGCGGGGGGGTCCTACGAGCAGTACTTC
>TRBV29-1|-|TRBD2|TRBJ2-3
CSVEGGVTDTQYF
TGCAGCGTTGAGGGGGGGGTCACAGATACGCAGTATTTT
>TRBV24-1|-|-|TRBJ1-2
CATSGGFNYGYTF
TGTGCCACCAGTGGCGGGTTTAACTATGGCTACACCTTC
>TRBV23-1|-|TRBD1|TRBJ1-2
CASSQSPRGERGYTF
TGCGCCAGCAGTCAATCTCCCAGGGGGGAACGCGGCTACACCTTC
>TRBV3-1/TRBV3-2|-|TRBD1|TRBJ2-2
CASSLGLGQANTGELFF
TGTGCCAGCAGCCTCGGTTTGGGACAGGCGAACACCGGGGAGCTGTTTTTT